This TCR beta chain was identified in a study of blood T cells in healthy people across ages. General observations from the study: Reliance upon unsorted PBMCs precluded definitive naive versus antigen-experienced comparison.

Alongside a J-beta primer mix, a sample-barcoded 5' primer served in a second PCR lasting about 7 to 11 cycles. From the 5' RACE reads, TCRdb called clonotypes with MiXCR, one entry per CDR3 protein. The sample has about 1.5 million distinct CDR3 sequences, about 45% seen once; the top ten hold around 4%. With V trimmed by 6 bases and J by 5 bases, 1 base remained unmatched. CDR1 LGHDT and CDR2 YNNKEL come from the germline V gene (reference sequence). The CDR3 covers 12 residues. Isolating PBMCs gave at least 6 million of these cells per sample. For this clonotype: Antigen: not known.

J is TRBJ2-1 and V is TRBV3-1, with 7 bases aligning to TRBD2. Sequencing was done on a sample of blood. The TCR sequence derives from a young woman in good health. Written as DNA, the CDR3 is TGTGCCAGCAGGGCGGGGGACAATGAGCAGTTCTTC. It specifies CASRAGDNEQFF.